This TCR beta chain was sequenced during a study of T cell repertoires in cytomegalovirus infection. Notes on the study in general: It was HLA-C-restricted CMV-specific TCR beta clonotypes that dominated the response ex vivo.

TCRdb called the reads again in MiXCR, with one record for every CDR3 protein. The sample has fewer than 850,000 distinct CDR3 sequences; about 27% are singletons. CDR1 and CDR2 (germline): SGHVS, FQNEAQ. This CDR3 is 15 amino acids long. J was trimmed by 8 bases and V by 2 bases; bases with no gene match: 9. This clonotype was picked up many times. Its antigen is undetermined. This clonotype was sampled from a human donor in good health (CMV status not recorded). Some clones in this sample may be carry-over from other donors' samples. The source material was cultured CD8+ T cells from PBMCs, sampled from culture after CMV antigen stimulation. The chain links TRBV7-8 to TRBJ2-1, with 7 bases matching TRBD1. The CDR3 DNA is TGTGCCAGCAGCTTAACGGGGACAGTTTACGATGAGCAGTTCTTC. This gives the protein CASSLTGTVYDEQFF.